One sample yielded the 4 T cell receptor beta chains listed below, sequenced in a study of T cells in Graves' hyperthyroidism and ophthalmopathy. RNA transcripts provided the source from which TCR beta CDR3 regions were amplified. First-round RT-PCR with HTBI primers amplified the TCR CDR3 region. One entry per CDR3 protein results from TCRdb running MiXCR on the multiplex PCR reads. The data contain hundreds of thousands of distinct CDR3 sequences, roughly 17% of them singletons. Specimen: blood. The receptors here all came from a woman in her twenties or thirties with Graves' hyperthyroidism.

This clonotype was counted ten times or more. This chain joins TRBV20-1 and TRBJ2-1; TRBD1 aligns across 7 bases. Germline trimming cut 6 bases from V and 4 bases from J; bases unmatched to any gene: 9. This CDR3 has 14 amino acids. Germline V gives CDR1 DFQATT, CDR2 SNEGSKA (reference sequence). This CDR3 is CSAPDRAMYNEQFF. CDR3 nucleotide sequence: TGCAGTGCACCCGACAGGGCAATGTACAATGAGCAGTTCTTC.

This clonotype was recorded many times. The rearrangement uses TRBV24-1 and TRBJ2-3; D may be TRBD1 (6 bases). Germline loops: CDR1 KGHDR, CDR2 SFDVKD. V was pared by 7 bases and J by 4 bases, with 11 bases between. The CDR3 covers 13 residues. The CDR3 nucleotides are TGTGCCACCAGGGCAGGGGCGGCAGATACGCAGTATTTT. Protein product: CATRAGAADTQYF.

This clonotype has a handful of counts. The rearrangement joins TRBV6-1 to TRBJ2-4; tentatively, D is TRBD1 (5 bases). The CDR3 contains 16 residues. Trimming took 5 bases from V and 0 from J, leaving 14 bases between them. Germline CDR1 reads MNHNS; CDR2 reads SASEGT. The CDR3 reads CASSRNPTVAKNIQYF. In DNA form, the CDR3 reads TGTGCCAGCAGTCGGAACCCGACAGTAGCCAAAAACATTCAGTACTTC.

Ten or more counts support this clonotype. This sequence joins TRBV6-2 or TRBV6-3 and TRBJ2-2, with TRBD2 as a possible D gene (6 bases). V lost 2 bases and J lost 8, with 9 bases in between. The CDR3 is made up of 13 amino acids. Germline V gene lookup returns CDR1 MNHEY and CDR2 SVGEGT. CDR3 region: CASSYPGEGELFF. The CDR3, as DNA: TGTGCCAGCAGTTACCCGGGAGAGGGGGAGCTGTTTTTT.